The T cell receptor (beta chain) described here comes from a study of blood T cells in healthy people across ages. Study-level points and caveats: Donor CMV status was unknown, possibly confounding expanded clonotype changes. Among T cells, TCR beta diversity per million cells dropped roughly linearly as age rose.

Germline CDR1 is SQVTM and CDR2 is ANQGSEA. This CDR3 region has 14 residues. J gave up 5 bases and V 6 bases, and 7 bases lay outside the gene matches. Together with a sample-barcoded 5' primer, a J-beta primer mix was included in a second PCR lasting about 6 to 11 cycles. Sequencing of every sample gave 3 million or more CDR3-containing paired-end reads. TCRdb ran MiXCR on the 5' RACE reads and lists one entry per CDR3 protein. The profile shows about 1.5 million distinct CDR3 sequences, 35% to 45% of them singletons. About this clonotype itself: Antigen: not known.

Sequences were obtained from blood. This receptor was obtained from a woman aged 18 to 35 in good health. The V and J genes are TRBV29-1 and TRBJ1-1; 12 positions agree with TRBD1. The CDR3 loop is CSVGTGGDGTEAFF. CDR3 coding DNA: TGCAGCGTGGGGACAGGGGGCGATGGAACTGAAGCTTTCTTT. The entire variable domain, with the rest obtained from reference TRBV29-1 and TRBJ1-1, is as follows: SAVISQKPSRDICQRGTSLTIQCQVDSQVTMMFWYRQQPGQSLTLIATANQGSEATYESGFVIDKFPISRPNLTFSTLTVSNMSPEDSSIYLCSVGTGGDGTEAFFGQGTRLTVV.